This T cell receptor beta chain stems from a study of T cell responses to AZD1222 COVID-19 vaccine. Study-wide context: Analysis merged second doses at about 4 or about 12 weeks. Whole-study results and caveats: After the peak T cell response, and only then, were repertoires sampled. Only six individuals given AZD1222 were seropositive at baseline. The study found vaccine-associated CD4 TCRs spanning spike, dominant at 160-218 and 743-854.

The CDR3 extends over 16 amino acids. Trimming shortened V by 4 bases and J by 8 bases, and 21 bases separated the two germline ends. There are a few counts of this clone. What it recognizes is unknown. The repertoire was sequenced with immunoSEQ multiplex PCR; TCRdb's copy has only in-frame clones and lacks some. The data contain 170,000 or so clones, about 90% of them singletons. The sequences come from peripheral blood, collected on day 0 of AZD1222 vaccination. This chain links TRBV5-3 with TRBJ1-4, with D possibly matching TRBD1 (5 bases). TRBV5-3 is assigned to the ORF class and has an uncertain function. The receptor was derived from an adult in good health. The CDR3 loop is CARSAFGNGKGEKLFF. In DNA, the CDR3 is TGTGCCAGAAGCGCTTTTGGGAACGGAAAGGGGGAAAAACTGTTTTTT.